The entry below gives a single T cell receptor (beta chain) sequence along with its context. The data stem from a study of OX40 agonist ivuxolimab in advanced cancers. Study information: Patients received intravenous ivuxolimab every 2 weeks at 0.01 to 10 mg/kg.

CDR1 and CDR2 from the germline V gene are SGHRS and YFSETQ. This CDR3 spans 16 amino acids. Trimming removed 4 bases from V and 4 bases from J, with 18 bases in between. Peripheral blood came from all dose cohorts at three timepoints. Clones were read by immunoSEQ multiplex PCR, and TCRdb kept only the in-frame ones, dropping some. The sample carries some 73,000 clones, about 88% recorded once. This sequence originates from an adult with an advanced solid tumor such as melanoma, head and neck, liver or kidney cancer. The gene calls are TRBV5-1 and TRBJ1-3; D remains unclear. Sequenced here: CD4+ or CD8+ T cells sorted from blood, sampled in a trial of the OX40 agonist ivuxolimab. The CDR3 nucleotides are TGCGCCAGCAGCGACACTGGAGCACTCGCGGGAAACACCATATATTTT. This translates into CASSDTGALAGNTIYF.